This T cell receptor beta chain comes out of a study of blood T cell repertoires in COVID-19. The data were produced by immunoSEQ multiplex PCR, yet TCRdb's version contains in-frame clones alone and is incomplete. The data show fewer than 250,000 clones, over 75% seen once. Categorization into cohorts depended on clinical history that participants reported. V was shortened by 1 base and J by 1 base, with 10 bases between the two germline ends. The CDR3 extends over 15 amino acids. Germline CDR1 reads MNHNS; CDR2 reads SASEGT. Sequencing was done on a sample of PBMCs or T cells enriched from blood (not recorded which). The V and J genes are TRBV6-1 and TRBJ1-2; D is ambiguous. This TCR was sampled from a woman aged 50 to 60 with acute COVID-19. CDR3 in amino acids: CASSEVRNNNYGYTF. The DNA for the CDR3 is TGTGCCAGCAGTGAAGTGCGGAACAATAACTATGGCTACACCTTC.